One and the same sample provided the 19 T cell receptor beta chains below, sequenced in a study of T cell changes during pregnancy in multiple sclerosis. Libraries were prepared by immunoSEQ multiplex PCR; TCRdb keeps only in-frame clonotypes and omits some of them. The sample shows under 100,000 clones, 85% to 95% of them seen only once. The sample was peripheral blood, taken in the first trimester of pregnancy. Receptors were obtained from a female donor in good health, enrolled as a control in a pregnancy study.

The rearrangement uses TRBV4-3 and TRBJ2-7, with 8 positions matching TRBD2. CDR1 is LGHNA, CDR2 YSLEER, per germline. The J segment lost 3 bases and the V segment lost 0 bases, leaving 13 bases of the junction unmatched. This CDR3 has 18 amino acids. The CDR3 DNA follows: TGCGCCAGCAGCCAAGATTTTCTCACCGGCGGGGGGAACTACGAGCAGTACTTC. Translation: CASSQDFLTGGGNYEQYF.

The J gene is TRBJ1-2, the V gene TRBV4-3, with D possibly being TRBD1 (5 bases). Germline CDR1 reads LGHNA; CDR2 reads YSLEER. This CDR3 is 14 amino acids long. V lost 1 base and J 2 bases, leaving 8 bases between the germline ends. CDR3 protein: CASSQVSGNYGYTF. The CDR3 DNA reads TGCGCCAGCAGCCAAGTCTCAGGGAACTATGGCTACACCTTC.

The DNA of the CDR3 is TGTGCCAGTAGTATAGGGCGGACAGGGGTGGAGAAGACCCAGTACTTC. Amino acids: CASSIGRTGVEKTQYF. The chain combines TRBV19 with TRBJ2-5, with TRBD1 matching 9 bases. Germline-derived CDR1 and CDR2 are LNHDA and SQIVND (reference sequence). The CDR3 has 16 amino acids. Trimming removed 1 base from V and 6 bases from J; junction bases left unmatched: 9.

The chain has TRBV6-1 and TRBJ2-3, with TRBD2 as a possible D gene (6 bases). CDR3 length: 13 residues. In germline, CDR1 is MNHNS, CDR2 SASEGT. The V and J ends lost 1 base and 9 bases respectively, with 11 bases between them. The CDR3, as DNA: TGTGCCAGCAGTGAAGTCGGGACTGGGACGCAGTATTTT. Residues: CASSEVGTGTQYF.

The count of this clone is one. The chain recombines TRBV7-6 with TRBJ2-1, with TRBD2 as a possible D gene (7 bases). The CDR3 totals 16 residues. Germline V gene lookup returns CDR1 SGHVS and CDR2 FNYEAQ. V was clipped by 5 bases and J by 5 bases, with 19 bases between them. Written as DNA, the CDR3 is TGTGCCAGCAGCCCGTTCGGGGGGCCAAGGGACAATGAGCAGTTCTTC. Translation: CASSPFGGPRDNEQFF.

The V and J genes are TRBV5-6 and TRBJ2-1, with 8 bases lining up with TRBD1. The ends lost 3 bases at V and 7 bases at J; junction bases unmatched: 0. Per the germline V gene, CDR1 is SGHDT and CDR2 is YYEEEE. CDR3 length: 12 amino acids. CDR3 residues: CASSWTGNEQFF. CDR3 bases: TGTGCCAGCAGCTGGACAGGGAATGAGCAGTTCTTC.

As DNA, the CDR3 is TGTGCCAGCAGTCGGTCCCCCATGGAGCAGTACTTC. As protein: CASSRSPMEQYF. The V gene is TRBV28, the J gene TRBJ2-7, with D unresolved. Germline V gene lookup returns CDR1 MDHEN and CDR2 SYDVKM. Trimming stripped 5 bases from V and 7 bases from J, with 12 bases between. The CDR3 contains 12 residues.

This clone was observed once. The rearrangement uses TRBV7-2 and TRBJ2-3; 12 positions match TRBD1. The germline V gene encodes CDR1 SGHTA and CDR2 FQGNSA. V shed 3 bases and J 0 bases; nucleotides not matched to a gene: 10. The CDR3 extends over 19 amino acids. The chain's CDR3 is CASSLGSGTGGTSTDTQYF. The CDR3 region has the DNA TGTGCCAGCAGCTTGGGCTCCGGGACAGGGGGCACTAGCACAGATACGCAGTATTTT.

The chain links TRBV6-6 to TRBJ1-4, with a tentative D call TRBD1 (6 bases). V was shortened by 10 bases and J by 5 bases, with 14 bases between the two germline ends. This CDR3 comprises 13 residues. Per the germline V gene, CDR1 is MNHNY and CDR2 is SVGAGI (reference sequence). The CDR3 protein is CATNRAKNEKLFF. The CDR3 bases are TGTGCCACTAACAGGGCGAAAAATGAAAAACTGTTTTTT.

This clone has a single count. The rearrangement uses TRBV5-6 and TRBJ2-3; D possibly corresponds to TRBD2 (6 bases). V shed 0 bases and J shed 2 bases, with 16 bases lying between them. The CDR3 loop spans 17 amino acids. Germline CDR1 and CDR2: SGHDT and YYEEEE. The CDR3 coding sequence is TGTGCCAGCAGCTTGGGACCAGTCGGGGGTGCCACAGATACGCAGTATTTT. Translated: CASSLGPVGGATDTQYF.

The table lists this clone with a count of one. V usage is TRBV19 and J usage is TRBJ1-1; TRBD1 aligns across 7 bases. The V and J ends lost 6 bases and 2 bases, in that order; junction bases with no gene match: 12. Germline V gives CDR1 LNHDA, CDR2 SQIVND (reference sequence). The CDR3 loop spans 16 amino acids. The CDR3 DNA follows: TGTGCCAGTAGAGATCGAGGGGGCAGAGGAAACACTGAAGCTTTCTTT. Its protein product is CASRDRGGRGNTEAFF.

V and J are TRBV7-9 and TRBJ2-5; 7 positions agree with TRBD1. With V trimmed by 0 bases and J by 5 bases, 9 bases remained unmatched. CDR1 is SEHNR, CDR2 FQNEAQ, per germline (reference sequence). This CDR3 is 16 amino acids long. CDR3 in amino acids: CASSLAQAGGFETQYF. The CDR3 bases are TGTGCCAGCAGCTTAGCGCAAGCAGGGGGATTCGAGACCCAGTACTTC.

A single count supports this clone. V is TRBV14 and J is TRBJ1-1, with 8 nucleotides matching TRBD1. Germline CDR1 SGHDN, CDR2 FVKESK. The CDR3 length is 15 residues. The V segment lost 3 bases and the J segment 1 base; nucleotides outside the gene matches: 4. The CDR3, as DNA: TGTGCCAGCAGCCACCTAGGACAGGGGAACACTGAAGCTTTCTTT. Translated, it gives CASSHLGQGNTEAFF. Supplemented by reference TRBV14 and TRBJ1-1, the full variable domain reads EAGVTQFPSHSVIEKGQTVTLRCDPISGHDNLYWYRRVMGKEIKFLLHFVKESKQDESGMPNNRFLAERTGGTYSTLKVQPAELEDSGVYFCASSHLGQGNTEAFFGQGTRLTVV.

The table lists this clone with a count of one. This chain links TRBV2 with TRBJ1-5; 10 nucleotides align to TRBD1. This CDR3 has 15 residues. Trimming cost V 2 bases and J 6 bases; bases outside gene matches: 4. Germline CDR1 is SNHLY and CDR2 is FYNNEI. The CDR3 nucleotides read TGTGCCAGCAGTGAATGGGGACAGGGGCCTCAGCCCCAGCATTTT. It codes for CASSEWGQGPQPQHF.

Written as DNA, the CDR3 is TGTGCCAGCAGCCCCGGGACAGGGGCCTACGAGCAGTACTTC. It translates to CASSPGTGAYEQYF. The chain couples TRBV16 to TRBJ2-7; 10 bases map to TRBD1. This CDR3 region has 14 residues. J gave up 2 bases and V 4 bases, and 2 bases lay outside the gene matches. CDR1 and CDR2 from the germline V gene are KGHSY and FQNENV.

The chain recombines TRBV5-1 with TRBJ2-5; TRBD2 matches at 7 bases. J was trimmed by 14 bases and V by 2 bases; bases with no gene match: 9. The CDR3 has 12 residues. The germline CDR1 and CDR2 sequences are SGHRS and YFSETQ. CDR3 sequence reads: CASSFNSGPLYF. The CDR3 nucleotides read TGCGCCAGCAGCTTCAATAGCGGGCCCCTTTACTTC.

This clone was observed a few times. The chain recombines TRBV6-5 with TRBJ1-1; D remains ambiguous. The germline V gene encodes CDR1 MNHEY and CDR2 SVGAGI. CDR3 length: 12 residues. Trimming took off 6 bases at V and 4 bases at J, with 9 bases between the two ends. CDR3 region: CASRMSGTEAFF. The CDR3 DNA follows: TGTGCCAGCAGAATGTCGGGCACTGAAGCTTTCTTT.

The chain employs TRBV11-2 and TRBJ1-1; D gene unclear. V was trimmed by 1 base and J by 9 bases, leaving 6 bases between them. Germline V gene data show CDR1 as SGHAT and CDR2 as FQNNGV. The CDR3 totals 11 residues. As DNA, the CDR3 is TGTGCCAGCAGCTTAGGAGAGCAAGCTTTCTTT. It specifies CASSLGEQAFF.

The rearrangement links TRBV6-6 to TRBJ2-3; perhaps TRBD2 as D (6 bases). CDR3 length equals 13 residues. Trimming took off 2 bases at V and 3 bases at J, with 6 bases between the two ends. Germline values: CDR1 MNHNY, CDR2 SVGAGI (reference sequence). CDR3 DNA: TGTGCCAGCAGTTACGGGAGGACAGATACGCAGTATTTT. Residues: CASSYGRTDTQYF.